This T cell receptor beta chain was retrieved from a study of blood T cell repertoires in COVID-19. Study-level background: The cDNA or gDNA used as material had been derived from T cells, B-cell-depleted T cells, or PBMCs.

This CDR3 has 19 amino acids. Germline CDR1 is SGHNT and CDR2 is YENEEA. J was trimmed by 7 bases and V by 2 bases; bases with no gene match: 18. Clones were read by immunoSEQ multiplex PCR, and TCRdb kept only the in-frame ones, dropping some. The data contain some 48,000 clones, 65% to 90% of them singletons. Enrolment of Seattle patients took place during active infection, and they were followed longitudinally. The receptor was derived from a woman over 75 with COVID-19, enrolled during active disease. Sequencing was done on a sample of peripheral blood. V usage is TRBV11-3 and J usage is TRBJ2-1, with TRBD2 matching 9 bases. This chain's CDR3 is CASSLTGTRGGGLSNEQFF. CDR3 bases: TGTGCCAGCAGCTTAACGGGGACTCGCGGGGGGGGCTTATCGAATGAGCAGTTCTTC.